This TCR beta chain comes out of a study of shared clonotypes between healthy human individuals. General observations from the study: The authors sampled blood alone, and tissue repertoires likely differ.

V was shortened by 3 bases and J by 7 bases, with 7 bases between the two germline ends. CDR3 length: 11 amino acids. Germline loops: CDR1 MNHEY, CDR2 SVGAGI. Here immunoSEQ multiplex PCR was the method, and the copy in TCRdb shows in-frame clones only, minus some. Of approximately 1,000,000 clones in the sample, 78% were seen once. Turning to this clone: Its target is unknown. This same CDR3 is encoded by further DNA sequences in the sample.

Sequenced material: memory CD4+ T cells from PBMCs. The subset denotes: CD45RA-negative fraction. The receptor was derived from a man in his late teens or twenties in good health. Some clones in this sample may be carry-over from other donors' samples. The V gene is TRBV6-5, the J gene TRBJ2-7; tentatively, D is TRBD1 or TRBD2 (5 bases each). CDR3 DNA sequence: TGTGCCAGCAGTTATTGGGGGGAGCAGTACTTC. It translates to CASSYWGEQYF.